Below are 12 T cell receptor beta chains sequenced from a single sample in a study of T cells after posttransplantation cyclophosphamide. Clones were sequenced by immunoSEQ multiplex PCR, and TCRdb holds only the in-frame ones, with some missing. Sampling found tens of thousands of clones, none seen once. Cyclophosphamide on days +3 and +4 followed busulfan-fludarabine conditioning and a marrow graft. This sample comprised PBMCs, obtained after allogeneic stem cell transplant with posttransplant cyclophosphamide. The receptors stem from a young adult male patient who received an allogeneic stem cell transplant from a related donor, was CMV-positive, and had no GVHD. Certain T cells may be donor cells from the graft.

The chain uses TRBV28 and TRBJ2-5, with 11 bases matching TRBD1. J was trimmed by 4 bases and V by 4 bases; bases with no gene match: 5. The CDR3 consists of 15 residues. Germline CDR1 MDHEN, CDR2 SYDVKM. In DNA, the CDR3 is TGTGCCAGCAGTTCGGACAGGGGGCTGCGAGAGACCCAGTACTTC. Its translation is CASSSDRGLRETQYF.

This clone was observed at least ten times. In DNA, the CDR3 is TGTGCCAACCAGCGGGGGTTTGGTTACGAGCAGTACTTC. Its protein product is CANQRGFGYEQYF. The V gene is TRBV10-3, the J gene TRBJ2-7; TRBD2 agrees at 8 bases. The CDR3 length is 13 residues. CDR1 ENHRY and CDR2 SYGVKD come from the germline V gene. The V and J ends lost 10 bases and 4 bases, in that order; junction bases with no gene match: 9.

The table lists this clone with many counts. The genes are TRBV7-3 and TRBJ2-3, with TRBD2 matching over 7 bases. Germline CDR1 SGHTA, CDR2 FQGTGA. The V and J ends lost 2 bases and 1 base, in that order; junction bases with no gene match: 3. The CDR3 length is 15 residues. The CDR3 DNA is TGTGCCAGCAGCTTAGTGAGCGGGGGCACAGATACGCAGTATTTT. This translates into CASSLVSGGTDTQYF.

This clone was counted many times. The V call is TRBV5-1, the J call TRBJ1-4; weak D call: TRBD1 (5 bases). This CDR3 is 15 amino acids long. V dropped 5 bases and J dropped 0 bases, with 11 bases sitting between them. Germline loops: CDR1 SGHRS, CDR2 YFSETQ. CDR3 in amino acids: CASRETGATNEKLFF. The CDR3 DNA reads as TGCGCCAGCAGAGAAACAGGAGCAACTAATGAAAAACTGTTTTTT. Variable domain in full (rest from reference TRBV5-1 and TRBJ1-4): KAGVTQTPRYLIKTRGQQVTLSCSPISGHRSVSWYQQTPGQGLQFLFEYFSETQRNKGNFPGRFSGRQFSNSRSEMNVSTLELGDSALYLCASRETGATNEKLFFGSGTQLSVL.

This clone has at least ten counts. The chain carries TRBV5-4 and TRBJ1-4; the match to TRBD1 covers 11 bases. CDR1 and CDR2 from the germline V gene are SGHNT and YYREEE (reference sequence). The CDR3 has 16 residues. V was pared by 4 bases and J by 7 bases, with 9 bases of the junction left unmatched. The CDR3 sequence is CASSRKPGQGVEKLFF. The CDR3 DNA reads TGTGCCAGCAGCAGAAAGCCGGGACAGGGGGTTGAAAAACTGTTTTTT.

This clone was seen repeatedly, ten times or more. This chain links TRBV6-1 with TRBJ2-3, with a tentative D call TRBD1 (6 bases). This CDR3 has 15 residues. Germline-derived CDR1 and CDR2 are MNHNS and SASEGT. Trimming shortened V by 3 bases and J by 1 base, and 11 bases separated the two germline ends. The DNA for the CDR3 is TGTGCCAGCAGTGACCCACAGGGAGGCACAGATACGCAGTATTTT. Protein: CASSDPQGGTDTQYF.

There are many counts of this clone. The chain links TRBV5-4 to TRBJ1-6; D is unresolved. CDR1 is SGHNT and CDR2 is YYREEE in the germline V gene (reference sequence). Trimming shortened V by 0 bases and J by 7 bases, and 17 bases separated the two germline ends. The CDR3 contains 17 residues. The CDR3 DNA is TGTGCCAGCAGCTTGGATTCGGCGGCCCTCAGCAATTCACCCCTCCACTTT. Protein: CASSLDSAALSNSPLHF. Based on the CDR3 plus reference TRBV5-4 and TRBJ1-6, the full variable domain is ETGVTQSPTHLIKTRGQQVTLRCSSQSGHNTVSWYQQALGQGPQFIFQYYREEENGRGNFPPRFSGLQFPNYSSELNVNALELDDSALYLCASSLDSAALSNSPLHFGNGTRLTVT.

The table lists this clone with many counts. The chain's CDR3 is CASSFPPWREVPNEKLFF. As DNA, the CDR3 is TGTGCCAGCAGTTTCCCTCCCTGGAGGGAGGTACCTAATGAAAAACTGTTTTTT. This chain links TRBV27 with TRBJ1-4, with D hard to call. Germline CDR1 and CDR2: MNHEY and SMNVEV (reference sequence). The V and J ends lost 3 bases and 3 bases respectively, with 20 bases between them. The CDR3 length is 18 residues. The entire variable domain, with the rest obtained from reference TRBV27 and TRBJ1-4, is as follows: EAQVTQNPRYLITVTGKKLTVTCSQNMNHEYMSWYRQDPGLGLRQIYYSMNVEVTDKGDVPEGYKVSRKEKRNFPLILESPSPNQTSLYFCASSFPPWREVPNEKLFFGSGTQLSVL.

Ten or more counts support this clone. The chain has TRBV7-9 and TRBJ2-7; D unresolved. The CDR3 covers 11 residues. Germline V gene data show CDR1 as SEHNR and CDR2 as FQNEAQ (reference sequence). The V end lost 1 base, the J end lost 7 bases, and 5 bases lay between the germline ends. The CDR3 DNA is TGTGCCAGCAGCTTAGAGCATGAGCAGTACTTC. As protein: CASSLEHEQYF. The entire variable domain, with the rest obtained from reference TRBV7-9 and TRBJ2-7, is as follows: DTGVSQNPRHKITKRGQNVTFRCDPISEHNRLYWYRQTLGQGPEFLTYFQNEAQLEKSRLLSDRFSAERPKGSFSTLEIQRTEQGDSAMYLCASSLEHEQYFGPGTRLTVT.

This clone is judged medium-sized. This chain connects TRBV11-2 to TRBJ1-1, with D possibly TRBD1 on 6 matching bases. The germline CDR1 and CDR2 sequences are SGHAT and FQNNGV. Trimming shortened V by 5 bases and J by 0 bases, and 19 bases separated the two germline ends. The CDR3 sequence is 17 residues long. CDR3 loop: CASSPGQLLRMNTEAFF. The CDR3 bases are TGTGCCAGCAGCCCCGGACAGTTACTACGCATGAACACTGAAGCTTTCTTT.

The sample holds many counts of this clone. The DNA of the CDR3 is TGTGCCAGTAGTATGCCAACTTTCTCTGGAAACACCATATATTTT. It codes for CASSMPTFSGNTIYF. The chain joins TRBV19 to TRBJ1-3; D gene unclear. The germline CDR1 and CDR2 sequences are LNHDA and SQIVND (reference sequence). Trimming took 3 bases from V and 0 from J, leaving 9 bases between them. CDR3 length: 15 residues.

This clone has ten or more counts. DNA for the CDR3: TGTGCCAGCTCCAACGCCGACGGACTTGGCAATCAGCCCCAGCATTTT. As protein: CASSNADGLGNQPQHF. The chain links TRBV18 to TRBJ1-5; D is undetermined. CDR3 size: 16 residues. Trimming cost V 6 bases and J 2 bases, with 17 bases left between them. Germline lookup yields CDR1 KGHSH and CDR2 LQKENI.